These T cell receptor beta chains were read from a single sample in a study of Graves' ophthalmopathy and Graves' hyperthyroidism. TCRdb re-called the multiplex PCR reads with MiXCR, one entry per CDR3 protein. The sample lists some 400,000 distinct CDR3 sequences, around 20% seen once, with more than 1.5% in the top ten. Material: peripheral blood. The receptors come from a woman between 18 and 29 years old with Graves' ophthalmopathy. The CDR3 runs from the conserved cysteine through the conserved F or W. D genes are given only for firm matches.

CSATVKGEYGYTF TRBV20-1 .
CSARNPRQGENTEAFF TRBV20-1 TRBD1
CASSLATISLGGELFF TRBV7-2 .
CATGQVADWDYNEQFF TRBV15 TRBD1
CASSLDRSRNTEAFF TRBV11-2 .
CSARDPARTYGYTF TRBV20-1 .
CATSDLRARERDGNQPQHF TRBV24-1 .
CASSALPGQGGELFF TRBV6-1 .
CASSLNRWRNTEAFF TRBV27 .
CASRVPGQGTYEQYF TRBV6-2/TRBV6-3 TRBD1
CASSHRATGELFF TRBV6-1 .
CASTGAENTEAFF TRBV11-1 .
CASSDPPRTGFYEQYF TRBV2 TRBD1
CASSQEGGQGASYEQYF TRBV4-3 TRBD1
CASGPLYGYTF TRBV12-3/TRBV12-4 .
CASSVSTGATEAFF TRBV9 TRBD1
CATSDPQGAANTGELFF TRBV24-1 TRBD1
CASSRDSREAFF TRBV28 TRBD1
CASSYEGLAEYEQYF TRBV6-5 TRBD2
CATGQGSVGELFF TRBV24-1 .
CASSIERGRGSTEAFF TRBV19 .
CASSGGQGRGNTIYF TRBV28 TRBD1
CSARVGGTTGNTIYF TRBV20-1 .
CASSTTGYQETQYF TRBV6-2/TRBV6-3 .
CASSLGAGTPYEQYF TRBV11-2 .
CASIAGASWPFTGELFF TRBV11-1 .
CASRPGGGGELFF TRBV28 TRBD2
CASSFGTGAAYEQYF TRBV7-7 TRBD1
CASSSLTQETQYF TRBV27 .
CASTPTVPSSYNSPLHF TRBV19 .
CASSYSTLLGYF TRBV6-2/TRBV6-3 .
CASRQGVRWNTIYF TRBV12-3/TRBV12-4 TRBD1
CSARGLALPYEQYF TRBV20-1 TRBD2
CASNPGGAADTQYF TRBV3-1 TRBD2
CASSEDREGGELFF TRBV6-2/TRBV6-3 TRBD1
CATSRDLPPSGQETQYF TRBV15 TRBD2
CASSMDSGSYQPQHF TRBV5-5 .
CASSLQGSRQTQYF TRBV7-2 .
CAWSPSRGRSAYGYTF TRBV30 TRBD1
CASSTGGSSTGELFF TRBV7-9 TRBD1
CASYMGDEAFF TRBV7-8 .
CASSPAGGSYGYTF TRBV27 TRBD1
CASSITEAFF TRBV2 .
CASTATAGSSYEQYF TRBV6-5 .
CASSEVAGTGGHQPQHF TRBV6-1 TRBD1
CASSESPLSGNTIYF TRBV6-1 .
CSARYGAEQYF TRBV20-1 .
CASSLWGQGHSYEQYF TRBV28 TRBD1
CASSSFSGRVTGELFF TRBV11-2 TRBD2
CSPSTVSYEQYF TRBV29-1 .
CASSYGSVITEAFF TRBV6-2/TRBV6-3 .
CASSEGGTSGSETQYF TRBV2 TRBD2
CSAGGSSYEQYF TRBV20-1 .
CASSPASERSYEQYF TRBV7-2 .
CAISEPSRNNEQFF TRBV10-3 .
CASSGISGASSYEQYF TRBV19 TRBD2
CASSPISSGSYYGYTF TRBV18 .